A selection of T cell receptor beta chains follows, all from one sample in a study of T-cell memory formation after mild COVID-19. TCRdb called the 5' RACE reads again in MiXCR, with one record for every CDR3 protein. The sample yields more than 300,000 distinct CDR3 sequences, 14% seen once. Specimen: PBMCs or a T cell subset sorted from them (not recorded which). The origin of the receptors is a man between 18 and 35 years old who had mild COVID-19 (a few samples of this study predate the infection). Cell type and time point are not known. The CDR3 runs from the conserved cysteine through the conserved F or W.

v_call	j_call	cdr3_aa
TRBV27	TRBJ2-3	CASSLFLRDTQYF
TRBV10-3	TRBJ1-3	CAISERMGATSGNTIYF
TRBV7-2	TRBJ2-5	CASSSKRHDHRDRQYF
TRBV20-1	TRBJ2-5	CSLKRTFSWETQYF
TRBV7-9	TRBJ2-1	CASSLASGRVNEQFF
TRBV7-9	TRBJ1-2	CASSSQMTANYGYTF
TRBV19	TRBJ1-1	CASVWGVGSTEAFF
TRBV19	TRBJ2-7	CASSMEGGRSKSYEQYF
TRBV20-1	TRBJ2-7	CSARESGGPTYEQYF
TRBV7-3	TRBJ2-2	CASSSRDGTGELFF